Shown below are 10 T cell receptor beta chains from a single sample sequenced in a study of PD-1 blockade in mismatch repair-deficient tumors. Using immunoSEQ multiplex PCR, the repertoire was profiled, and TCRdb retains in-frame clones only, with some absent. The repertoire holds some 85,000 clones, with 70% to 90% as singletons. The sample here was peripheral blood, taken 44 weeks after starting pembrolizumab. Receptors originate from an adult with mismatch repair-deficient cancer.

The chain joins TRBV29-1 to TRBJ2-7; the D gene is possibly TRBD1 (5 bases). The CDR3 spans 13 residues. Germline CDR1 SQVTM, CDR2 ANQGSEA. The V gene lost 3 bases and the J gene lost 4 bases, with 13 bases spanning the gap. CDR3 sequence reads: CSVDGAPAYEQYF. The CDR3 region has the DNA TGCAGCGTTGATGGGGCGCCGGCTTACGAGCAGTACTTC.

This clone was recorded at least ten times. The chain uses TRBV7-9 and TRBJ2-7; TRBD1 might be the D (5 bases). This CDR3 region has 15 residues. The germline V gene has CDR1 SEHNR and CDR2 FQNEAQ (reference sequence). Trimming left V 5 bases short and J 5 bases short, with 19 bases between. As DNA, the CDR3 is TGTGCCAGCAGCCCCACATCAGGGTCGTTCCACGAGCAGTACTTC. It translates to CASSPTSGSFHEQYF.

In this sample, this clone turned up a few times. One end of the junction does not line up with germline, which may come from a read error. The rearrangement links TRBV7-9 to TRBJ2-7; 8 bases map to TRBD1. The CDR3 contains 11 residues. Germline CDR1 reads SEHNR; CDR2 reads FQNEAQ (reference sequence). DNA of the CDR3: TGTGCCAGCAGCATTTCCGGGACAGGTCGCTTC. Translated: CASSISGTGRF.

The DNA for the CDR3 is TGTGCCAGTAGTACCCCTAAGGGGGCTACAGATACGCAGTATTTT. This gives the protein CASSTPKGATDTQYF. The J gene is TRBJ2-3, the V gene TRBV19; 7 bases match TRBD1. Germline V gene sequence: CDR1 LNHDA, CDR2 SQIVND (reference sequence). Losses at the gene ends were 4 bases for V and 3 bases for J; bases not matched to a gene: 7. This CDR3 region has 15 residues.

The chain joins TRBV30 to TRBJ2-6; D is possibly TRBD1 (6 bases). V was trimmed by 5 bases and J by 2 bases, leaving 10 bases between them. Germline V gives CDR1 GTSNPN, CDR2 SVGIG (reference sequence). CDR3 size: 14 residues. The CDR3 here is CAWDRFPGANVLTF. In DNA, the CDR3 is TGTGCCTGGGACAGGTTCCCTGGGGCCAACGTCCTGACTTTC. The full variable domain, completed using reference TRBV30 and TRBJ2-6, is SQTIHQWPATLVQPVGSPLSLECTVEGTSNPNLYWYRQAAGRGLQLLFYSVGIGQISSEVPQNLSASRPQDRQFILSSKKLLLSDSGFYLCAWDRFPGANVLTFGAGSRLTVL.

For the CDR3, the DNA is TGTGCCAGCGCTATGGGGGGCAGGGGATACGAGCAGTACTTC. This sequence encodes CASAMGGRGYEQYF. The chain joins TRBV6-1 to TRBJ2-7; tentatively, D is TRBD1 or TRBD2 (6 bases each). Germline CDR1 reads MNHNS; CDR2 reads SASEGT. CDR3 length: 14 amino acids. Deletions cut 8 bases from V and 4 bases from J, with 18 bases between.

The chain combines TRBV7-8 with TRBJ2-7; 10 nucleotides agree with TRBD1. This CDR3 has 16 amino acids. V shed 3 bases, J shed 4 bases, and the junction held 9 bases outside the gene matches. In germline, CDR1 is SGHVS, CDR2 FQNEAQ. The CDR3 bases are TGTGCCAGCAGCTTCGCTAAGACAGGGGGCAATTACGAGCAGTACTTC. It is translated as CASSFAKTGGNYEQYF.

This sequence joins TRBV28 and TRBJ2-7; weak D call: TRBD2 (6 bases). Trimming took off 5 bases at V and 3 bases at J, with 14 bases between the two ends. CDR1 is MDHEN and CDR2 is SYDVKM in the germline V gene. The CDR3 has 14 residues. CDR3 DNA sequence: TGTGCCAGCAGTCGGGCGGGATCTTTCTACGAGCAGTACTTC. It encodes CASSRAGSFYEQYF.

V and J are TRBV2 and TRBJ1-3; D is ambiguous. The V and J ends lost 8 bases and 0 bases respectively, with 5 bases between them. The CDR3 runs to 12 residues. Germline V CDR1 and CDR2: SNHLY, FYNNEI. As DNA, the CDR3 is TGTGCCAGCTCTCCCTCTGGAAACACCATATATTTT. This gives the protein CASSPSGNTIYF.

The CDR3, as DNA: TGTGCCAGCAGCGTAAGCGGGGAGCCCCCCACGCAGTATTTT. Protein sequence: CASSVSGEPPTQYF. This chain uses TRBV9 with TRBJ2-3; 7 nucleotides align to TRBD2. The trim removed 1 base at V and 9 bases at J, leaving 8 bases unmatched. The germline gives CDR1 SGDLS, CDR2 YYNGEE. This CDR3 has 14 amino acids.